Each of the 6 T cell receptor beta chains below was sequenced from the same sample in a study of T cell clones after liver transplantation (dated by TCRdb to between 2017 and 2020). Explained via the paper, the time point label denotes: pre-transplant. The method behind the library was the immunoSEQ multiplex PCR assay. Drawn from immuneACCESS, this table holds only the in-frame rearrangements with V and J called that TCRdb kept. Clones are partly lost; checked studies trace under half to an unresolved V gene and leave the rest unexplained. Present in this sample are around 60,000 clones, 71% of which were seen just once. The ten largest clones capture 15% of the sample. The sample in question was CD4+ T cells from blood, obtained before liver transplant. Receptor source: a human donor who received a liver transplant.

CDR3 loop: CASSEQQSQGLSKNIQYF. The CDR3 DNA follows: TGTGCCAGCAGTGAACAGCAATCACAGGGTTTGTCCAAAAACATTCAGTACTTC. The chain recombines TRBV6-1 with TRBJ2-4; D might be TRBD1 (6 bases). The V end was cut by 2 bases, the J end by 2 bases, with 19 bases between. Germline V lookup: CDR1 MNHNS, CDR2 SASEGT. CDR3 length: 18 residues.

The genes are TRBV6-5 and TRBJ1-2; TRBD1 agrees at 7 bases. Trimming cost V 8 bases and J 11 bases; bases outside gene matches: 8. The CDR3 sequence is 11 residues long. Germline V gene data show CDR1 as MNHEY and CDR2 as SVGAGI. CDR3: CASVRGASYTF. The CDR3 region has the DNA TGTGCCAGCGTCAGGGGGGCGAGTTACACCTTC.

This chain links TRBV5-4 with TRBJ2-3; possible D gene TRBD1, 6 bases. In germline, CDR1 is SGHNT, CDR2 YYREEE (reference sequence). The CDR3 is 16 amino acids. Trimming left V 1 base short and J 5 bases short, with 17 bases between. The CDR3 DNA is TGTGCCAGCAGCTTGATTCGTGGACAGAGTATAGATACGCAGTATTTT. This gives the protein CASSLIRGQSIDTQYF. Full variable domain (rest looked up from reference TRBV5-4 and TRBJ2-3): ETGVTQSPTHLIKTRGQQVTLRCSSQSGHNTVSWYQQALGQGPQFIFQYYREEENGRGNFPPRFSGLQFPNYSSELNVNALELDDSALYLCASSLIRGQSIDTQYFGPGTRLTVL.

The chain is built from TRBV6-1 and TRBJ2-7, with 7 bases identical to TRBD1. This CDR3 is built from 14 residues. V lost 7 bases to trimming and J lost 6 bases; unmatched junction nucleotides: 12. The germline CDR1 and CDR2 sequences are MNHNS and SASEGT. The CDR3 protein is CASNLDRDPPEQYF. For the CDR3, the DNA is TGTGCCAGCAATTTAGACAGGGATCCGCCCGAGCAGTACTTC.

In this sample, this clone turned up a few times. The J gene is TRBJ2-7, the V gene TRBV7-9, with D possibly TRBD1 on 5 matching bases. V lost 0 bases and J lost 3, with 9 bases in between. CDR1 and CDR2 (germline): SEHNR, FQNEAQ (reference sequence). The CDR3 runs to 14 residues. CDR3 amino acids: CASSLAGQGYEQYF. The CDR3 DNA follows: TGTGCCAGCAGCTTAGCAGGGCAGGGCTACGAGCAGTACTTC.

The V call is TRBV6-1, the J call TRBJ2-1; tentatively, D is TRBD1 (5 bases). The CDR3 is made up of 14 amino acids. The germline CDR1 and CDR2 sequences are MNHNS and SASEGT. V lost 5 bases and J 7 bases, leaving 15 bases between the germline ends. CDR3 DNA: TGTGCCAGCAGTCTTGACAGTATGGTTAATGAGCAGTTCTTC. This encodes CASSLDSMVNEQFF.